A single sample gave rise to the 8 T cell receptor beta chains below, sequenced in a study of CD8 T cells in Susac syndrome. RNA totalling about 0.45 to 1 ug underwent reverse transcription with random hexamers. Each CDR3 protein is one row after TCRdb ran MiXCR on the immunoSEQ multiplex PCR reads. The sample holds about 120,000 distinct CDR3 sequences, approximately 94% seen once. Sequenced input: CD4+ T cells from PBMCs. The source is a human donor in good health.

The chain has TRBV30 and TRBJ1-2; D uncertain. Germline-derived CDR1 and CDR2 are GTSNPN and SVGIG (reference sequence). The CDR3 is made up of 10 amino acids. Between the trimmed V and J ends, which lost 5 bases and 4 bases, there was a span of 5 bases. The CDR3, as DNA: TGTGCCTGGTTAACCTATGGCTACACCTTC. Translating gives CAWLTYGYTF.

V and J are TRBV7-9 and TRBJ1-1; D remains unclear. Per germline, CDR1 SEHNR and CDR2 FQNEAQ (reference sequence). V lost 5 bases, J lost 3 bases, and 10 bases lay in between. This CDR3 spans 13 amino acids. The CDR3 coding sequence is TGTGCCAGCAGCCGAACACTTGACACTGAAGCTTTCTTT. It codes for CASSRTLDTEAFF. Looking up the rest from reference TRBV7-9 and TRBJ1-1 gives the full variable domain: DTGVSQNPRHKITKRGQNVTFRCDPISEHNRLYWYRQTLGQGPEFLTYFQNEAQLEKSRLLSDRFSAERPKGSFSTLEIQRTEQGDSAMYLCASSRTLDTEAFFGQGTRLTVV.

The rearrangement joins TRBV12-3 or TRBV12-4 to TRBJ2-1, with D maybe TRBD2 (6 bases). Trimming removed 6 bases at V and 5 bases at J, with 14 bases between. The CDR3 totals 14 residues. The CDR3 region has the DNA TGTGCCAGCAGGATAACGGGACTCGACAATGAGCAGTTCTTC. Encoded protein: CASRITGLDNEQFF.

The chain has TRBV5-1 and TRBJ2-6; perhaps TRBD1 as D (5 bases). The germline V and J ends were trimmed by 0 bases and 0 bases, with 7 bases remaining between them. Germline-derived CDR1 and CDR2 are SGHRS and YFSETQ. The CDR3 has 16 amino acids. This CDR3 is CASSLEGRSGANVLTF. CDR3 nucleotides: TGCGCCAGCAGCTTGGAGGGGCGCTCTGGGGCCAACGTCCTGACTTTC.

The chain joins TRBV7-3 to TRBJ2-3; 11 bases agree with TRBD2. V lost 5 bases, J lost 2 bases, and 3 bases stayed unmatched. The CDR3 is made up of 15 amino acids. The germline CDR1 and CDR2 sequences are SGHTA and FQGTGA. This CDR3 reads CASSPTSGNTDTQYF. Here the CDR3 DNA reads TGTGCCAGCAGCCCGACTAGCGGGAACACAGATACGCAGTATTTT.

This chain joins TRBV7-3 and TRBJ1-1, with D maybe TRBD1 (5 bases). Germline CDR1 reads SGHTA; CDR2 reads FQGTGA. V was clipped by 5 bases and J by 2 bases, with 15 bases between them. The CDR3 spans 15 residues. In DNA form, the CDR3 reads TGTGCCAGCAGCCCTCAGACAGACCGTAACACTGAAGCTTTCTTT. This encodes CASSPQTDRNTEAFF. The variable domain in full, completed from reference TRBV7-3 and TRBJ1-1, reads GAGVSQTPSNKVTEKGKYVELRCDPISGHTALYWYRQSLGQGPEFLIYFQGTGAADDSGLPNDRFFAVRPEGSVSTLKIQRTERGDSAVYLCASSPQTDRNTEAFFGQGTRLTVV.

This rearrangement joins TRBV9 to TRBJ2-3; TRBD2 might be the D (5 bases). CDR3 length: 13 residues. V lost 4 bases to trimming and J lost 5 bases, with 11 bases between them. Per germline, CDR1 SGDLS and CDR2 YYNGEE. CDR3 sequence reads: CASSPTGVDTQYF. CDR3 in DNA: TGTGCCAGCAGCCCCACCGGGGTAGATACGCAGTATTTT. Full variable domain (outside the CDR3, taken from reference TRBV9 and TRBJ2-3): DSGVTQTPKHLITATGQRVTLRCSPRSGDLSVYWYQQSLDQGLQFLIQYYNGEERAKGNILERFSAQQFPDLHSELNLSSLELGDSALYFCASSPTGVDTQYFGPGTRLTVL.

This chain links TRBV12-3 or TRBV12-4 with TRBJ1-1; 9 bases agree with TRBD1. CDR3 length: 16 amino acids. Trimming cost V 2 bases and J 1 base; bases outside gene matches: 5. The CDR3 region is CASSLFPGQGNTEAFF. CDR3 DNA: TGTGCCAGCAGTTTATTTCCGGGACAGGGGAACACTGAAGCTTTCTTT.